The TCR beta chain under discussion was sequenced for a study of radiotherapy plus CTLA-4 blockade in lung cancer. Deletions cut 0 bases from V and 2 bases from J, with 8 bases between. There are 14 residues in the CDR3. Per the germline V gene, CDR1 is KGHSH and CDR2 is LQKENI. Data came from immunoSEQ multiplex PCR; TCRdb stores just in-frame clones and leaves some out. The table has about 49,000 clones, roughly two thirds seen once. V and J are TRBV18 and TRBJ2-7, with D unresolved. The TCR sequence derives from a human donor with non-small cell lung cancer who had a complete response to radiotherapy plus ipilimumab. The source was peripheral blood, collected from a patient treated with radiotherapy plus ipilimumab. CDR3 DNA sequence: TGTGCCAGCTCACCACCGCAGTTTACCTACGAGCAGTACTTC. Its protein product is CASSPPQFTYEQYF.